The clone carrying this TCR beta chain was observed once. Its specificity is unknown. Generated by immunoSEQ multiplex PCR, the TCRdb table keeps only in-frame clones and is missing some. The sample includes around 260,000 clones, over 90% seen only once; the top ten take roughly 0.51%. The record originates from a study of T cell responses to AZD1222 COVID-19 vaccine. The V end was cut by 8 bases, the J end by 0 bases, with 11 bases between. This CDR3 comprises 13 residues. Germline CDR1 MNHEY, CDR2 SMNVEV (reference sequence). Whole-study findings and limits: Repertoires were obtained solely post-peak T cell response. The donors showed a predominance of white British ancestry and of females, with possible underestimation of clonal diversity.

This receptor was taken from an adult in good health. Sequences were derived from peripheral blood, sampled on day 0 of AZD1222 vaccination. The chain joins TRBV27 to TRBJ2-7; D is possibly TRBD1 (5 bases). CDR3 amino acids: CASGAGHSYEQYF. In DNA form, the CDR3 reads TGTGCCAGCGGGGCAGGGCACTCCTACGAGCAGTACTTC.